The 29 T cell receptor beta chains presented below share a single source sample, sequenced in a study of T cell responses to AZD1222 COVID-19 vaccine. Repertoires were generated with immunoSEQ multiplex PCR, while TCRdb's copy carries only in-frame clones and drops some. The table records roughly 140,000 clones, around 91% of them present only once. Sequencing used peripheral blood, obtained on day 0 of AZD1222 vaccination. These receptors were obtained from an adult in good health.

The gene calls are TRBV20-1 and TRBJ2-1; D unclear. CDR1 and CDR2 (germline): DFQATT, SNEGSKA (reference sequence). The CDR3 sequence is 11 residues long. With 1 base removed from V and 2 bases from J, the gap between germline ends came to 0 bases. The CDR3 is CSARAYNEQFF. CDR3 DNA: TGCAGTGCTAGAGCCTACAATGAGCAGTTCTTC.

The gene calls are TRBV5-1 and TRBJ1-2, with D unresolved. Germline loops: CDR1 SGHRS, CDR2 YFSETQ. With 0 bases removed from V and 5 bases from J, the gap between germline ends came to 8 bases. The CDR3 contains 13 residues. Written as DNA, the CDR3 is TGCGCCAGCAGCTTGGAGGCAGTATATGGCTACACCTTC. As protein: CASSLEAVYGYTF.

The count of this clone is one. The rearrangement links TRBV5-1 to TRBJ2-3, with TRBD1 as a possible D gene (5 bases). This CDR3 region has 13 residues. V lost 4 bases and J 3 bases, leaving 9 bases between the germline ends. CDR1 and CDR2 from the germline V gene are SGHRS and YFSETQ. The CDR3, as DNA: TGCGCCAGCAGCGCGCCAGGGACAGATACGCAGTATTTT. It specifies CASSAPGTDTQYF.

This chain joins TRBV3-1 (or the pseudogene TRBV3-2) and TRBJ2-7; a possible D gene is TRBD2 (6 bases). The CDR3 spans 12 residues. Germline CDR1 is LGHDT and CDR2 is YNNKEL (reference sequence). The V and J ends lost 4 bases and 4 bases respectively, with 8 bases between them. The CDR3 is CASSRRGYEQYF. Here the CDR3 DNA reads TGTGCCAGCAGCCGCCGGGGGTACGAGCAGTACTTC.

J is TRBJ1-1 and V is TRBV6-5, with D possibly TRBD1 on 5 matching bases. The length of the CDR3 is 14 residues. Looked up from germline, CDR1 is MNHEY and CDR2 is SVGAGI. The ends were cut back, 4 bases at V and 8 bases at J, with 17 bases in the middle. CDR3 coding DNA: TGTGCCAGCAGTTTCTCTACGGGAGGGGAAGAAGCTTTCTTT. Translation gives CASSFSTGGEEAFF.

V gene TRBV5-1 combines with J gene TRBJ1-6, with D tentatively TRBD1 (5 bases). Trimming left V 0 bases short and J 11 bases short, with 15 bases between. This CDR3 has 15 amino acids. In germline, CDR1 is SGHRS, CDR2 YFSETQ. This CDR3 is CASSLVAGTRAPLHF. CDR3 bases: TGCGCCAGCAGCTTGGTAGCAGGGACGCGAGCACCCCTCCACTTT.

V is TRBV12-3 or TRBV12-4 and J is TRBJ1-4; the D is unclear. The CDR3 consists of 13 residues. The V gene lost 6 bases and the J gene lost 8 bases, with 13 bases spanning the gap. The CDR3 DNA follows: TGTGCCAGCAGCCCGAAGAAGCGGGAAAAACTGTTTTTT. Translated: CASSPKKREKLFF.

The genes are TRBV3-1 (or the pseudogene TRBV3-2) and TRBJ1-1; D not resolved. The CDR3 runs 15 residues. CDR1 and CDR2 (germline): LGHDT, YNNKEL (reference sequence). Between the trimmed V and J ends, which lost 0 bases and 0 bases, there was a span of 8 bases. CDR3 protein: CASSQDLRVNTEAFF. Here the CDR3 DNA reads TGTGCCAGCAGCCAAGACTTACGGGTGAACACTGAAGCTTTCTTT.

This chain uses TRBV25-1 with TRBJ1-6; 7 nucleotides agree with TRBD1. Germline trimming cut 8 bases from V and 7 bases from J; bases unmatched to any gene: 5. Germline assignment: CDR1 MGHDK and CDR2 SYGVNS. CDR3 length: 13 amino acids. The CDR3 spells CASQQGRNSPLHF. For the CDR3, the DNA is TGTGCCAGCCAACAGGGGAGGAATTCACCCCTCCACTTT.

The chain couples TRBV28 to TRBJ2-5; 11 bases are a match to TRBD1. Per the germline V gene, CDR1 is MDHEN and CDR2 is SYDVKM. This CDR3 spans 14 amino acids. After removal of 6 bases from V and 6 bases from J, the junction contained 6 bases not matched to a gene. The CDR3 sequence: CASSWDRGIQTQYF. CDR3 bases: TGTGCCAGCAGCTGGGACAGGGGGATACAGACCCAGTACTTC.

The CDR3 spells CASALGQGHNTEAFF. CDR3 DNA sequence: TGTGCTAGTGCCCTGGGACAGGGGCATAACACTGAAGCTTTCTTT. The V gene is TRBV12-5, the J gene TRBJ1-1; TRBD1 matches 10 bases. The J segment lost 2 bases and the V segment lost 7 bases, leaving 7 bases of the junction unmatched. The CDR3 length is 15 residues. Per the germline V gene, CDR1 is LGHNT and CDR2 is FRNRAP.

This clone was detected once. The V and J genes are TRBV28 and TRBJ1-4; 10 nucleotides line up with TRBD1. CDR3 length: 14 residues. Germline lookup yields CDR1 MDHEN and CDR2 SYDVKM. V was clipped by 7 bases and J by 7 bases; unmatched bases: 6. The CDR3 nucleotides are TGTGCCAGCACCTCGGGGACAGGGGTTGAAAAACTGTTTTTT. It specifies CASTSGTGVEKLFF.

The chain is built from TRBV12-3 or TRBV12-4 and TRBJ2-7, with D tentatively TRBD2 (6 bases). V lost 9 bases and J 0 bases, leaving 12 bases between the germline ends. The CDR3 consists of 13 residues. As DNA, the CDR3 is TGTGCCAGTGCGACTAGATTCTCCTACGAGCAGTACTTC. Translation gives CASATRFSYEQYF.

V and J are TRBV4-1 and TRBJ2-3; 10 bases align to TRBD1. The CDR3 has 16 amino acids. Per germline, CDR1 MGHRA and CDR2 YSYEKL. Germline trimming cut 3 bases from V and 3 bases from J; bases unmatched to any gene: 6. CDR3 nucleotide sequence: TGCGCCAGCAGCCAGTGGAGGGGACAGGGGACAGATACGCAGTATTTT. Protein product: CASSQWRGQGTDTQYF.

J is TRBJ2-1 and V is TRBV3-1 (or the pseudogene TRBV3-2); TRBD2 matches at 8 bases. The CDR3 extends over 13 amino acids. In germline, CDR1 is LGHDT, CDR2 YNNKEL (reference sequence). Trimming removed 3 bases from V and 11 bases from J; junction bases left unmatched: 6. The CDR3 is CASSQMTSAQQFF. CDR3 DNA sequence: TGTGCCAGCAGCCAGATGACTAGCGCCCAGCAGTTCTTC.

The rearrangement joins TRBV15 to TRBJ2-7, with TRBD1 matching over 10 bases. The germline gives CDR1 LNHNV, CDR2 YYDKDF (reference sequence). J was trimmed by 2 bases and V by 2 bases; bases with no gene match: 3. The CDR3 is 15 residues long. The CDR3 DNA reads TGTGCCACCAGCAGACAGACAGGGGGCACCTACGAGCAGTACTTC. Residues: CATSRQTGGTYEQYF. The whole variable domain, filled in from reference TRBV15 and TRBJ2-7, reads DAMVIQNPRYQVTQFGKPVTLSCSQTLNHNVMYWYQQKSSQAPKLLFHYYDKDFNNEADTPDNFQSRRPNTSFCFLDIRSPGLGDTAMYLCATSRQTGGTYEQYFGPGTRLTVT.

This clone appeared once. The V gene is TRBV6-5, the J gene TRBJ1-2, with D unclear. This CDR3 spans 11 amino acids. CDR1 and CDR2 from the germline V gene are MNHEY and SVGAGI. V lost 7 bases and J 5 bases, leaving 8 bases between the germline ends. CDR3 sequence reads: CASTSLYGYTF. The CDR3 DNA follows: TGTGCCAGCACAAGCCTATATGGCTACACCTTC.

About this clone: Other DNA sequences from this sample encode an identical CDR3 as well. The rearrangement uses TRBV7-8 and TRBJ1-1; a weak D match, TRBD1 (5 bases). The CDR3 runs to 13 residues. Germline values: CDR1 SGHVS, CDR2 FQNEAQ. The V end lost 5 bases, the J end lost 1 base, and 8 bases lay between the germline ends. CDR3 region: CASSRTGNTEAFF. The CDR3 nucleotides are TGTGCCAGCAGCCGAACAGGGAACACTGAAGCTTTCTTT.

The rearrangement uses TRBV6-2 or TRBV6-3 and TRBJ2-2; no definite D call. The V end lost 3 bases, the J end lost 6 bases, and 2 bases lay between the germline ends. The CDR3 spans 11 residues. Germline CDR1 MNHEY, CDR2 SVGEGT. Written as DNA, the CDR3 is TGTGCCAGCAGTTATCCCGGGGAGCTGTTTTTT. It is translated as CASSYPGELFF.

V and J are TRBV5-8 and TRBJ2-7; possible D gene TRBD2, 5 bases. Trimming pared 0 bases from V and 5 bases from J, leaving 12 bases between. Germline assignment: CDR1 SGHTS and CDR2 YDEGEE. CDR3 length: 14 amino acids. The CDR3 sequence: CASSLARDGHEQYF. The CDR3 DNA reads TGTGCCAGCAGCTTGGCCCGGGATGGCCACGAGCAGTACTTC.

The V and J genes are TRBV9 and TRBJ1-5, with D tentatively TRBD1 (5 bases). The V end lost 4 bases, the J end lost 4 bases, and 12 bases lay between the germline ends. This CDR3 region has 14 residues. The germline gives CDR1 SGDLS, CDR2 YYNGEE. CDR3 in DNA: TGTGCCAGCAGCCCCTACGGGGGAAATCAGCCCCAGCATTTT. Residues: CASSPYGGNQPQHF.

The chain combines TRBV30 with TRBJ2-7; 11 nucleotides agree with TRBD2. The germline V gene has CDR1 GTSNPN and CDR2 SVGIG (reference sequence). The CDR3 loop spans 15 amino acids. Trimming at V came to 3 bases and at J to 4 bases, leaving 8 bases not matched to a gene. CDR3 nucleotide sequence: TGTGCCTGGAGCCCTACTAGCGGGAGTCGGTACGAGCAGTACTTC. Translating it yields CAWSPTSGSRYEQYF.

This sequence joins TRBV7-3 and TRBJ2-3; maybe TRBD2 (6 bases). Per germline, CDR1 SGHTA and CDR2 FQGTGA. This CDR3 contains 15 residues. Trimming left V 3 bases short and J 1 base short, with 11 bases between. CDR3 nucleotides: TGTGCCAGCAGCTTCACCCCGGGAGGCACAGATACGCAGTATTTT. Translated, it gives CASSFTPGGTDTQYF.

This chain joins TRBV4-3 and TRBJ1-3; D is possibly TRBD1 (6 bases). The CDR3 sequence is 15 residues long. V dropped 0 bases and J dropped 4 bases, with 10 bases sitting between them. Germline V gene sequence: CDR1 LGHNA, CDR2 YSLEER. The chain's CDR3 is CASSQEAGVGNTIYF. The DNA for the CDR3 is TGCGCCAGCAGCCAAGAAGCAGGGGTGGGAAACACCATATATTTT.

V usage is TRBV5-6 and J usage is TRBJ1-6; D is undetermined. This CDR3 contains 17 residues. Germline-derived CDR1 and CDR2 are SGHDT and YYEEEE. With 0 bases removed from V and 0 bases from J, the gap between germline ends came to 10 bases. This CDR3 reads CASSLGGVGSYNSPLHF. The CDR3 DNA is TGTGCCAGCAGCTTGGGCGGGGTCGGCTCCTATAATTCACCCCTCCACTTT. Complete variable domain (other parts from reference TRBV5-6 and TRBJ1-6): DAGVTQSPTHLIKTRGQQVTLRCSPKSGHDTVSWYQQALGQGPQFIFQYYEEEERQRGNFPDRFSGHQFPNYSSELNVNALLLGDSALYLCASSLGGVGSYNSPLHFGNGTRLTVT.

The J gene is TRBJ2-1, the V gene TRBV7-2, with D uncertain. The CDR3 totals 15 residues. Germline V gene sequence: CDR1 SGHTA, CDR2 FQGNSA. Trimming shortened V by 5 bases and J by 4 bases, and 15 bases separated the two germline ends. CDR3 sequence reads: CASSPEAATYNEQFF. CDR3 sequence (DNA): TGTGCCAGCAGCCCCGAAGCAGCGACATACAATGAGCAGTTCTTC.

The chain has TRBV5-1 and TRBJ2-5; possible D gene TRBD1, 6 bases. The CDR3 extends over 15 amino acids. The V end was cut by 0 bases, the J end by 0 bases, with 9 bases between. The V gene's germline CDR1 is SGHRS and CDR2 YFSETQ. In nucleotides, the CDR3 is TGCGCCAGCAGCTTGGGGACAGTGCACCAAGAGACCCAGTACTTC. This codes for CASSLGTVHQETQYF.

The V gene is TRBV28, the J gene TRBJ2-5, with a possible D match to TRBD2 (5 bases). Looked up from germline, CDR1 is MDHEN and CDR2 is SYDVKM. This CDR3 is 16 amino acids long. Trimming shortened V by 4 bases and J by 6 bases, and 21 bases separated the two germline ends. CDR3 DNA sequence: TGTGCCAGCAGTTCCCTCCCCGGGTCTGCGGGTAAGACCCAGTACTTC. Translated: CASSSLPGSAGKTQYF.

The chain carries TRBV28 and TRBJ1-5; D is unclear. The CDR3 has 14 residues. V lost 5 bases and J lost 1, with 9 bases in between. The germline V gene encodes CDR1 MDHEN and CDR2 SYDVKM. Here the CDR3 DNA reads TGTGCCAGCAGTCCTGGGCCCAGCAATCAGCCCCAGCATTTT. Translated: CASSPGPSNQPQHF.